The present TCR beta chain was sequenced within a study of cytotoxic CD8 clonotypes in ibrutinib-treated CLL. Study-wide points: Public clonotypes showed up rarely, and on treatment they shrank or held steady. A difference in sampling times existed between sustained-remission and progressing patients.

Clones were sequenced by immunoSEQ multiplex PCR, and TCRdb holds only the in-frame ones, with some missing. The table includes about 330,000 clones, 60% to 80% detected once. A remark on this clone: Its antigen is as yet unknown.

The TCR comes from a human donor with chronic lymphocytic leukemia. Sequenced here: PBMCs, sampled after 36 months of ibrutinib treatment.

Written as DNA, the CDR3 is TGTGCCAGCAGTGAAGGGAGGGGATATGGAAACACCATATATTTT. Its protein product is CASSEGRGYGNTIYF. The chain employs TRBV6-1 and TRBJ1-3; D might be TRBD1 (5 bases). The germline V gene has CDR1 MNHNS and CDR2 SASEGT. The CDR3 is 15 residues long. Between the trimmed V and J ends, which lost 1 base and 3 bases, there was a span of 10 bases.